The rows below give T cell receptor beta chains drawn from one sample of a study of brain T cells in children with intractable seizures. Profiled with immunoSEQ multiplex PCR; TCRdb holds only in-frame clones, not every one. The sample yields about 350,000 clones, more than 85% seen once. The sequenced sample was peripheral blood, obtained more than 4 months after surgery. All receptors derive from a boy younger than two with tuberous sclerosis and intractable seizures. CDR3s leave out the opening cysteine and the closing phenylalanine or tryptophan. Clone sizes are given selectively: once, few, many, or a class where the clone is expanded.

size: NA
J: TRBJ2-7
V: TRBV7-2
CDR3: ASSPLRGGSSYEQY

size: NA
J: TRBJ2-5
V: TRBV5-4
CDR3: ASSLAVGETQY

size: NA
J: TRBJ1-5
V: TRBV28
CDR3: ASSFGQLDVEPQH

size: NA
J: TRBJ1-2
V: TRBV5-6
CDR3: ASRSIGTGEDYGYT

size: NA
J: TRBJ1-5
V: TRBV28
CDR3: ASSPDLRAPQH

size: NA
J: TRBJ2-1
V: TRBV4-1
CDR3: ASSIYGGGLF

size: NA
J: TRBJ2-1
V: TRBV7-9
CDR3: ASSRKWLADDNEQF

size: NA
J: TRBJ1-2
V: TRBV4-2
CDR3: ASSHSGQGLTNYGYT

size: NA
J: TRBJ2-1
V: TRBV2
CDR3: ASSGVGRREQF

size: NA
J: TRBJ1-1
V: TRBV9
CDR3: ASSVSLNTEAF

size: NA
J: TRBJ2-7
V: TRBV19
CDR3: ASSITDTYEQY

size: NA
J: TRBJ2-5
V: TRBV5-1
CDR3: ASSLNNGAQY

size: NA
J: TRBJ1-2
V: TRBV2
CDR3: ASTQVTVSNYGYT

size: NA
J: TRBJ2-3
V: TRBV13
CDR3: ASSSPWVGEEGTDTQY

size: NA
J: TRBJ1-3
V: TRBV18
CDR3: ASSPQDLSGNTIY

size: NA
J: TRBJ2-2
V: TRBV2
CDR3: ANTPKLGSQNTGELF

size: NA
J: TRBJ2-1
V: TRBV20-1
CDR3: SVSGGTGVYNEQF

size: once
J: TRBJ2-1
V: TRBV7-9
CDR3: ASSIRVNEQF

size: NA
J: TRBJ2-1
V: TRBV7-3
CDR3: ASSFQGGGLALDNEQF

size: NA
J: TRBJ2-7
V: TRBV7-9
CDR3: ASSLPNTYEQY

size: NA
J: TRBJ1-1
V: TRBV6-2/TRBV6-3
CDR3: ASSYAGVNTEAF

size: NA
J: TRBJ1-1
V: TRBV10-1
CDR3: ASSESTGIITEAF

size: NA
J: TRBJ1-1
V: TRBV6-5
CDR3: ASSYWTDTEAF

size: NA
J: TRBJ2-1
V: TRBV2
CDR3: ASSLGTRLGNEQF

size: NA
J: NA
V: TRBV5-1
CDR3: ASSFGISYEQY

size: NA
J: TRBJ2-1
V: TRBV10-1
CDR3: ATGAPPGGLAPDEQF

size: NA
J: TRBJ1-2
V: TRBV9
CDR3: ASSVGAGYGYT

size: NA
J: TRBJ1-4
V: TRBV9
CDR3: ASSVGDRVGEKLF

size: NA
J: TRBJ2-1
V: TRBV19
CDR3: ASSMPGDRVGEQF

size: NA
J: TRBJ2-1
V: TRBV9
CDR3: ASSVAPIVGAYNEQF

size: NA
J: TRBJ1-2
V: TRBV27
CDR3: ASSLVGRRNYGYT

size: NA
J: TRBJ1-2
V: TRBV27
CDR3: ASTVDGYT

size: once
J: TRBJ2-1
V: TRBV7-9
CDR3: ASSLFGQEAYNEQF

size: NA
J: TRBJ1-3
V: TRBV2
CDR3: ASCRGTGTGNTIY

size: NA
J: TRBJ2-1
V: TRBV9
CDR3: ASSPRDSPYNEQF

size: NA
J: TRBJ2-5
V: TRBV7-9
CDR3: ASSSRDRETQY

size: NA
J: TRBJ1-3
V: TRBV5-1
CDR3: ASSQYTGTGNTIY

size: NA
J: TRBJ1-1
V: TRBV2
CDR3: ASSRTRGATGDTEAF

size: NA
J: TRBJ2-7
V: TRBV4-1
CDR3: ASSHGLAQSSYEQY

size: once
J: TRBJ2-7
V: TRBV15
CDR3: ATSRGTGLIWEQY

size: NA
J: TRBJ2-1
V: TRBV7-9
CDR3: ASSSYSGREEF

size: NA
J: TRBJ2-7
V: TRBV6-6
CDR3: ASSLDGAEQY

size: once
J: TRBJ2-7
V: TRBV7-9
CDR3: ASSPNQRTYEQY

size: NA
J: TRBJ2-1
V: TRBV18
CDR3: ASSPRAGGPYNEQF

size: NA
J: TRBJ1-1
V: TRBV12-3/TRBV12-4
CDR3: ASSPGGTEAF

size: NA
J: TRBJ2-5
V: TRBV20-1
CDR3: SASPLKTGEETQY

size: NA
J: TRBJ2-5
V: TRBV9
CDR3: ASSVGTIQETQY

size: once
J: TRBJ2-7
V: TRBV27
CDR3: ATGQTYEQY

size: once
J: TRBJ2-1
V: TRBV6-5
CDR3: ASSYRDRGGDEQF